This paragraph covers one TCR beta chain sequence. The antigen is not known. Unmatched junction bases numbered 2, after V lost 4 bases and J lost 5 bases. This CDR3 has 15 residues. In germline, CDR1 is SGHDN, CDR2 FVKESK. PCR used 60 Vbeta primers and 13 Jbeta primers. Using immunoSEQ multiplex PCR, the repertoire was profiled, and TCRdb retains in-frame clones only, with some absent. The sample lists about 120,000 clones, roughly three quarters seen once, with 5% to 7.5% in the top ten. The data were obtained in a study of cytomegalovirus exposure and HLA in healthy donors. Overall study: Tens of millions of unique TCRs from HLA-typed donors were held in an early release of data.

Study-wide results and limits: An analysis that came later showed most CMV-associated TCR beta chains appearing HLA-restricted.

The sample comprised PBMCs. The rearrangement joins TRBV14 to TRBJ2-5; TRBD2 matches 15 bases. The origin of this receptor is a man aged 25-45 years in good health and CMV-seropositive. The DNA of the CDR3 is TGTGCCAGCAGCCGGACTAGCGGGGGGGGCGAGACCCAGTACTTC. As protein: CASSRTSGGGETQYF.